The rows below give T cell receptor beta chains drawn from one sample of a study of response to subunit inactivated influenza vaccine. One entry per CDR3 protein results from TCRdb running MiXCR on the RT-PCR reads. Among under 850,000 distinct CDR3 sequences, 15% to 20% were seen once, and the ten largest hold 11%. Sequences were derived from PBMCs from blood, sampled 5 days after vaccination. All receptors derive from a man aged 45-65 years who received an inactivated influenza vaccine. Each CDR3 is given with its conserved first and last residue.

V gene,CDR3 protein
TRBV12-3/TRBV12-4,CASIPQGSPHNEQFF
TRBV6-1,CASSEHPGNTEAFF
TRBV5-1,CASSLVGGHNYGYTF
TRBV13,CASSSLDGLAGHTEAFF
TRBV7-9,CASSFPGQPAGGELFF
TRBV7-3,CASSLGSGSTGELFF
TRBV12-3/TRBV12-4,CASRGGGELFF
TRBV7-2,CASSSTANNYGYTF
TRBV6-5,CASSYGLADSSYEQYF
TRBV20-1,CSARENTDTQYF
TRBV28,CASSPELGVKGYEQYF
TRBV6-5,CASSYSITGGVSETQYF
TRBV4-1,CASSQYSGGENIQYF
TRBV20-1,CSARGAYSNQPQHF
TRBV4-2,CASSHDLGGQASYEQYF
TRBV5-1,CASSANQGPDEQYF
TRBV7-2,CASSLARLGYEQYF
TRBV6-1,CASSLLTGNRLYEQYF
TRBV12-3/TRBV12-4,CASSSPRGGTGETQYF
TRBV20-1,CSASTFDSLNTEAFF
TRBV20-1,CSARLVGGLFF
TRBV13,CASSTRLAGVPRVNEQFF
TRBV4-1,CASSQVTGKMAGNQPQHF
TRBV6-5,CASSYETAGLTDTQYF
TRBV5-1,CASSLGWIGGSDEQFF
TRBV28,CASSLGVGANTEAFF
TRBV11-2,CASSLSGLTNEKLFF
TRBV7-2,CASSLGGQGTSYGYTF
TRBV7-9,CASSWLAEYNEQFF
TRBV5-1,CATRPVDTGELFF
TRBV5-1,CASKGQNQETQYF
TRBV4-2,CASSTLAGGLYEQYF
TRBV5-1,CASSRETGAGNTIYF